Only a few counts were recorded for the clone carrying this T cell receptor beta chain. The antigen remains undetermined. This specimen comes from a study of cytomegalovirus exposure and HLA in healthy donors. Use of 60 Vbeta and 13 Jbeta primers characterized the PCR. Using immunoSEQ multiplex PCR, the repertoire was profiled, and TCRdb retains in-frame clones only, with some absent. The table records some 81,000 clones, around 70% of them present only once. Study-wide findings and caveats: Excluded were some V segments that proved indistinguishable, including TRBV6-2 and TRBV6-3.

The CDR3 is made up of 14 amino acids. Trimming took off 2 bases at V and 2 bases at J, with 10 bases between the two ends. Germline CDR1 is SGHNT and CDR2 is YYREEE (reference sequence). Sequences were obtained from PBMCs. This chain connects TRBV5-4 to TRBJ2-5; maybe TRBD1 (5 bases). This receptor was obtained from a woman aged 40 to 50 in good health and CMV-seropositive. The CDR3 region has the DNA TGTGCCAGCAGCTTACCTCGACAGCAAGAGACCCAGTACTTC. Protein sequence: CASSLPRQQETQYF.